The rows below give T cell receptor beta chains drawn from one sample of a study of blood T cell repertoires in COVID-19. The protocol was immunoSEQ multiplex PCR, while the TCRdb copy is restricted to in-frame clones and leaves out a portion. Among 110,000 or so clones listed, about nine tenths were seen once. Sequencing was done on a sample of peripheral blood. The source of these receptors is a woman in her fifties or sixties with acute or convalescent COVID-19. The CDR3 runs from the conserved cysteine through the conserved F or W. D genes are given only for firm matches. Part of the rows lack a size; the others show once, few, many or a class for expanded clones.

D	V	J	size	DNA	CDR3
.	TRBV7-9	TRBJ1-4	.	TGTGCCAGCAGCTTAGACCCAGACTCTAATGAAAAACTGTTTTTT	CASSLDPDSNEKLFF
TRBD1	TRBV28	TRBJ1-1	.	TGTGCCAGCAGTTCGACAGGGCCGGGAGACACTGAAGCTTTCTTT	CASSSTGPGDTEAFF
.	TRBV11-2	TRBJ1-2	.	TGTGCCAGCAGCTCAGGACAGAACTATGGCTACACCTTC	CASSSGQNYGYTF
.	TRBV3-1/TRBV3-2	TRBJ1-5	.	TGTGCCAGCAGCCTCGGAGGACTAGACCTCAATCAGCCCCAGCATTTT	CASSLGGLDLNQPQHF
.	TRBV4-2	TRBJ2-3	.	TGTGCCAGCAGACTGAGGGGGGGGGCCCGTGGAGATACGCAGTATTTT	CASRLRGGARGDTQYF
.	TRBV28	TRBJ2-1	.	TGTGCCAGCAGTTTCCCACGCGGGACTCGGGGTGAGCAGTTCTTC	CASSFPRGTRGEQFF
.	TRBV7-9	TRBJ2-1	.	TGTGCCAGCAGCTCCTCAGGGTTCTTC	CASSSSGFF
.	TRBV4-1	TRBJ2-3	few	TGCGCCAGCAGCCTGGGGCCTAGCGCAGATACGCAGTATTTT	CASSLGPSADTQYF
.	TRBV6-5	TRBJ1-2	.	TGTGCCAGCAGTCAACAAAACTATGGCTACACCTTC	CASSQQNYGYTF
.	TRBV28	TRBJ1-3	.	TGTGCCAGCAGTCTCGGGGGGGCCCGCTCTGGAAACACCATATATTTT	CASSLGGARSGNTIYF
TRBD2	TRBV10-3	TRBJ2-1	few	TGTGCCATCAGTGGCGACGGGGGGGCTCGGGAGCAGTTCTTC	CAISGDGGAREQFF
.	TRBV6-5	TRBJ1-3	once	TGTGCCAGCAAGAGGGGGGGGCGAGACACCATATATTTT	CASKRGGRDTIYF
.	TRBV7-2	TRBJ1-2	.	TGTGCCAGCAGCCCGGGTGGCGGGGAGGGCTATGGCTACACCTTC	CASSPGGGEGYGYTF
.	TRBV19	TRBJ2-5	.	TGTGCCAGTAGTACTAGGGGTAAGGAGACCCAGTACTTC	CASSTRGKETQYF
.	TRBV6-2/TRBV6-3	TRBJ2-7	.	TGTGCCAGCAGTTTGCTAGCGATGGGAGTTTACGAGCAGTACTTC	CASSLLAMGVYEQYF
.	TRBV10-1	TRBJ1-1	.	TGCGCCAGCAGTGTAGGGGGAGCTTTCTTT	CASSVGGAFF
TRBD1	TRBV5-1	TRBJ1-2	.	TGCGCCAGCAGCATAGCCGACAGGGGAGGTGGCTACACCTTC	CASSIADRGGGYTF
.	TRBV5-1	TRBJ1-1	.	TGCGCCAGCAGCCCGGAAATATCAGGGAACACTGAAGCTTTCTTT	CASSPEISGNTEAFF
TRBD2	TRBV6-2/TRBV6-3	TRBJ2-2	.	TGTGCCAGCAGTTACGTATTAGCGGGAGCATCCGGGGAGCTGTTTTTT	CASSYVLAGASGELFF
TRBD1	TRBV9	TRBJ1-3	.	TGTGCCAGCAGCGCAGAGGGACAGGGAAACACCATATATTTT	CASSAEGQGNTIYF
TRBD2	TRBV6-2/TRBV6-3	TRBJ2-7	.	TGTGCCAGCAGTCACGAGCGGGAGTGGTACTACGAGCAGTACTTC	CASSHEREWYYEQYF
.	TRBV29-1	TRBJ2-1	few	TGCAGCGGGGGGGCCCCTGAGCAGTTCTTC	CSGGAPEQFF
TRBD2	TRBV24-1	TRBJ2-1	once	TGTGCCACCAGTGATTTGGCGGGAGGGTACAATGAGCAGTTCTTC	CATSDLAGGYNEQFF
TRBD2	TRBV6-4	TRBJ2-3	.	TGTGCCAGCAGCACGACAGGACTAGCGGGAAGGGATACGCAGTATTTT	CASSTTGLAGRDTQYF
TRBD2	TRBV28	TRBJ2-7	once	TGTGCCAGCAGTTTCGAGACTAGCCGCTCCTACGAGCAGTACTTC	CASSFETSRSYEQYF